One and the same sample provided the 32 T cell receptor beta chains below, sequenced in a study of regulatory T cells in long-lasting Graves disease. The time point denotes: newly diagnosed GD, antithyroid drugs for less than 3 months. PBMCs provided the RNA from which the TCR library was made. HTBI primers from iRepertoire and Arm-PCR of CDR3 regions yielded the TCR beta libraries. TCRdb ran MiXCR on the multiplex PCR reads and lists one entry per CDR3 protein. In the table there are around 400,000 distinct CDR3 sequences, roughly a sixth of which are singletons. Sequences were derived from peripheral blood mononuclear cells (PBMCs), sampled at new diagnosis, from a patient treated with antithyroid drugs. These receptors were collected from a female donor with Graves disease.

The V and J genes are TRBV6-1 and TRBJ1-1, with D possibly matching TRBD1 (6 bases). The ends were cut back, 8 bases at V and 0 bases at J, with 10 bases in the middle. The CDR3 consists of 13 residues. In germline, CDR1 is MNHNS, CDR2 SASEGT. The DNA of the CDR3 is TGTGCCAGCGGGGGCCAGTTGAACACTGAAGCTTTCTTT. As protein: CASGGQLNTEAFF.

Many counts were recorded for this clonotype. The gene calls are TRBV11-1 and TRBJ1-1; D is ambiguous. Germline V gene lookup returns CDR1 SGHAT and CDR2 FQDESV (reference sequence). Between the trimmed V and J ends, which lost 1 base and 1 base, there was a span of 10 bases. CDR3 length equals 15 residues. The CDR3 sequence: CASSLDGEGNTEAFF. CDR3 in DNA: TGTGCCAGCAGCTTAGACGGGGAAGGGAACACTGAAGCTTTCTTT.

The chain has TRBV27 and TRBJ1-2; D might be TRBD1 (5 bases). The germline gives CDR1 MNHEY, CDR2 SMNVEV (reference sequence). This CDR3 has 13 amino acids. Trimming stripped 0 bases from V and 8 bases from J, with 10 bases between. CDR3 sequence (DNA): TGTGCCAGCAGTTTATCCAGGGACCGGGGCTACACCTTC. Its translation: CASSLSRDRGYTF.

This clonotype was detected ten times or more. This CDR3 reads CASSYPTVRGIGTEAFF. Here the CDR3 DNA reads TGTGCCAGCAGTTACCCCACGGTGCGGGGGATAGGCACTGAAGCTTTCTTT. This chain joins TRBV6-5 and TRBJ1-1; D possibly corresponds to TRBD1 (5 bases). The CDR3 sequence is 17 residues long. Trimming left V 2 bases short and J 4 bases short, with 20 bases between. Germline V lookup: CDR1 MNHEY, CDR2 SVGAGI.

This clonotype was seen repeatedly, ten times or more. The rearrangement joins TRBV7-9 to TRBJ2-7; 8 bases match TRBD1. The germline V gene has CDR1 SEHNR and CDR2 FQNEAQ (reference sequence). V lost 6 bases and J lost 0; bases outside the gene matches: 4. The CDR3 length is 14 residues. For the CDR3, the DNA is TGTGCCAGCAGAGGGGACAGGAGCTCCTACGAGCAGTACTTC. This encodes CASRGDRSSYEQYF.

Many counts were recorded for this clonotype. V and J are TRBV11-2 and TRBJ1-1, with a possible D match to TRBD1 (5 bases). The length of the CDR3 is 13 residues. In germline, CDR1 is SGHAT, CDR2 FQNNGV. Deletions cut 6 bases from V and 4 bases from J, with 12 bases between. The CDR3 nucleotides read TGTGCCAGCAGACGCAGGGTGGGCACTGAAGCTTTCTTT. Its translation is CASRRRVGTEAFF.

In this sample, this clonotype turned up a few times. The chain has TRBV27 and TRBJ2-5, with D possibly matching TRBD2 (5 bases). Per germline, CDR1 MNHEY and CDR2 SMNVEV (reference sequence). With 0 bases removed from V and 9 bases from J, the gap between germline ends came to 11 bases. This CDR3 spans 13 amino acids. The CDR3 sequence is CASSLSDGAAQYF. The CDR3 DNA sequence: TGTGCCAGCAGTTTATCGGACGGAGCGGCCCAGTACTTC.

This rearrangement joins TRBV9 to TRBJ1-3; a possible D gene is TRBD1 (5 bases). Trimming pared 3 bases from V and 0 bases from J, leaving 13 bases between. CDR1 and CDR2 from the germline V gene are SGDLS and YYNGEE. The CDR3 totals 16 residues. CDR3 in DNA: TGTGCCAGCAGCGAGGGGACCGCAATCTCTGGAAACACCATATATTTT. Amino acids: CASSEGTAISGNTIYF.

This clonotype has at least ten counts. This chain links TRBV12-3 or TRBV12-4 with TRBJ2-7; weak D call: TRBD2 (5 bases). V was cut by 3 bases and J by 6 bases, with 15 bases left in between. The CDR3 is 14 amino acids. The CDR3 loop reads CASSLPPRAGEQYF. For the CDR3, the DNA is TGTGCCAGCAGTTTGCCCCCTCGTGCGGGCGAGCAGTACTTC.

The chain has TRBV7-8 and TRBJ1-4; 9 bases align to TRBD1. Trimming took 0 bases from V and 5 from J; bases not matched to a gene: 4. The CDR3 is 16 residues long. Germline V gives CDR1 SGHVS, CDR2 FQNEAQ. CDR3 in amino acids: CASSLARDRANEKLFF. DNA for the CDR3: TGTGCCAGCAGCTTAGCGCGGGACAGGGCAAATGAAAAACTGTTTTTT.

Ten or more counts support this clonotype. This chain uses TRBV6-6 with TRBJ2-1, with a possible D match to TRBD1 (6 bases). V dropped 0 bases and J dropped 7 bases, with 19 bases sitting between them. The CDR3 sequence is 17 residues long. Germline loops: CDR1 MNHNY, CDR2 SVGAGI (reference sequence). CDR3 sequence: CASSYSVTGEARNEQFF. CDR3 sequence (DNA): TGTGCCAGCAGTTACTCGGTGACAGGCGAGGCGCGGAATGAGCAGTTCTTC.

This clonotype occurred many times. The V call is TRBV7-2, the J call TRBJ1-4; D is unresolved. V was shortened by 3 bases and J by 8 bases, with 7 bases between the two germline ends. There are 12 residues in the CDR3. The germline V gene encodes CDR1 SGHTA and CDR2 FQGNSA. Here the CDR3 DNA reads TGTGCCAGCAGCTTTCATGGGGAAAAACTGTTTTTT. Translating it yields CASSFHGEKLFF. The whole variable domain, remainder taken from reference TRBV7-2 and TRBJ1-4, is GAGVSQSPSNKVTEKGKDVELRCDPISGHTALYWYRQSLGQGLEFLIYFQGNSAPDKSGLPSDRFSAERTGGSVSTLTIQRTQQEDSAVYLCASSFHGEKLFFGSGTQLSVL.

The table lists this clonotype with many counts. This chain joins TRBV3-1 and TRBJ2-6; D possibly corresponds to TRBD1 (6 bases). CDR1 is LGHDT, CDR2 YNNKEL, per germline (reference sequence). The CDR3 is 15 amino acids. V was pared by 6 bases and J by 4 bases, with 13 bases between. The CDR3 region has the DNA TGTGCCAGCAGATCAGGGGTGCAAGGGGCCAACGTCCTGACTTTC. It specifies CASRSGVQGANVLTF.

The chain is built from TRBV7-6 and TRBJ2-3; D tentatively reads TRBD1 or TRBD2 (5 bases each). The CDR3 loop spans 19 amino acids. The germline V and J ends were trimmed by 0 bases and 1 base, with 20 bases remaining between them. Looked up from germline, CDR1 is SGHVS and CDR2 is FNYEAQ. The CDR3 bases are TGTGCCAGCAGCTTAGCGTATTCTTTAGGGTCGGGGCGCACAGATACGCAGTATTTT. Residues: CASSLAYSLGSGRTDTQYF.

There are many counts of this clonotype. The rearrangement joins TRBV20-1 to TRBJ2-2, with 8 bases that match TRBD2. The germline CDR1 and CDR2 sequences are DFQATT and SNEGSKA (reference sequence). V lost 0 bases, J lost 6 bases, and 9 bases stayed unmatched. This CDR3 has 16 residues. CDR3 residues: CSARDPAGGRAGELFF. DNA of the CDR3: TGCAGTGCTAGAGATCCGGCGGGAGGAAGAGCCGGGGAGCTGTTTTTT.

This clonotype was seen many times. The chain is built from TRBV7-8 and TRBJ1-5; 7 nucleotides line up with TRBD1. CDR1 and CDR2 (germline): SGHVS, FQNEAQ. The CDR3 is 15 amino acids. Unmatched junction bases numbered 10, after V lost 2 bases and J lost 9 bases. In nucleotides, the CDR3 is TGTGCCAGCAGCTTATTTCACGACAGGGTGACGCCCCAGCATTTT. This sequence encodes CASSLFHDRVTPQHF.

At least ten counts were recorded for this clonotype. The chain links TRBV30 to TRBJ2-3; TRBD1 aligns across 11 bases. Trimming at V came to 2 bases and at J to 6 bases, leaving 10 bases not matched to a gene. CDR1 GTSNPN and CDR2 SVGIG come from the germline V gene (reference sequence). This CDR3 has 16 residues. Written as DNA, the CDR3 is TGTGCCTGGAGTAGGGGCAGGACAGGGGGCAGGGATACGCAGTATTTT. It codes for CAWSRGRTGGRDTQYF.

Many counts were recorded for this clonotype. The V call is TRBV6-1, the J call TRBJ1-5; D unresolved. V shed 7 bases and J shed 0 bases, with 13 bases lying between them. CDR3 length equals 15 residues. Germline CDR1 MNHNS, CDR2 SASEGT. The CDR3 is CASTRMRDSNQPQHF. As DNA, the CDR3 is TGTGCCAGCACCCGGATGAGAGATAGCAATCAGCCCCAGCATTTT.

This clonotype has ten or more counts. The chain joins TRBV7-2 to TRBJ1-4; D may be TRBD1 (5 bases). With 2 bases removed from V and 7 bases from J, the gap between germline ends came to 17 bases. This CDR3 contains 16 residues. Per the germline V gene, CDR1 is SGHTA and CDR2 is FQGNSA. In DNA, the CDR3 is TGTGCCAGCAGCTTAAGGTGGGGCTCCCAAGGTGAAAAACTGTTTTTT. This translates into CASSLRWGSQGEKLFF. The full variable domain, its missing parts supplied by reference TRBV7-2 and TRBJ1-4, is GAGVSQSPSNKVTEKGKDVELRCDPISGHTALYWYRQSLGQGLEFLIYFQGNSAPDKSGLPSDRFSAERTGGSVSTLTIQRTQQEDSAVYLCASSLRWGSQGEKLFFGSGTQLSVL.

This clonotype has at least ten counts. V usage is TRBV7-2 and J usage is TRBJ2-2, with 11 bases that match TRBD1. V shed 4 bases and J 7 bases; nucleotides not matched to a gene: 5. Germline assignment: CDR1 SGHTA and CDR2 FQGNSA. The CDR3 is made up of 15 amino acids. The DNA of the CDR3 is TGTGCCAGCAGCTCATGGACAGGGGGCGGCGGGGAGCTGTTTTTT. Translated, it gives CASSSWTGGGGELFF.

Many counts were recorded for this clonotype. The chain joins TRBV28 to TRBJ1-5, with a possible D match to TRBD1 (5 bases). V was clipped by 3 bases and J by 3 bases, with 9 bases between them. CDR3 length: 14 residues. Germline loops: CDR1 MDHEN, CDR2 SYDVKM. CDR3 amino acids: CASSFSGTNQPQHF. The CDR3 coding sequence is TGTGCCAGCAGTTTCTCCGGGACCAATCAGCCCCAGCATTTT.

This clonotype showed up just once. The V and J genes are TRBV6-1 and TRBJ2-3; 12 bases fit TRBD2. V dropped 2 bases and J dropped 6; count of bases not matched to a gene: 12. The length of the CDR3 is 18 residues. Germline values: CDR1 MNHNS, CDR2 SASEGT. CDR3 nucleotides: TGTGCCAGCAGTGAACCCGCACGGACTAGCGGGATCGCCGATACGCAGTATTTT. Amino acid sequence: CASSEPARTSGIADTQYF.

The sample holds many counts of this clonotype. The V call is TRBV27, the J call TRBJ1-4; D is unclear. Germline loops: CDR1 MNHEY, CDR2 SMNVEV (reference sequence). The CDR3 has 14 residues. Between the trimmed V and J ends, which lost 3 bases and 4 bases, there was a span of 9 bases. The chain's CDR3 is CASSFRANNEKLFF. CDR3 nucleotide sequence: TGTGCCAGCAGTTTTCGTGCCAATAATGAAAAACTGTTTTTT.

This clonotype was counted ten times or more. The chain employs TRBV12-3 or TRBV12-4 and TRBJ2-4; possibly TRBD2 for D (5 bases). The CDR3 runs 13 residues. The V gene lost 11 bases and the J gene lost 7 bases, with 18 bases spanning the gap. The CDR3 protein is CASRLQRGNIQYF. In nucleotides, the CDR3 is TGTGCCTCCCGACTGCAACGCGGGAACATTCAGTACTTC.

The chain carries TRBV5-6 and TRBJ1-5, with 7 positions matching TRBD1. V gave up 3 bases and J gave up 4 bases; unmatched junction bases: 13. Germline values: CDR1 SGHDT, CDR2 YYEEEE. This CDR3 spans 17 amino acids. The CDR3 nucleotides read TGTGCCAGCAGCTACCGACAGGGAGGGTGGGTTAATCAGCCCCAGCATTTT. This gives the protein CASSYRQGGWVNQPQHF. Variable domain in full (rest from reference TRBV5-6 and TRBJ1-5): DAGVTQSPTHLIKTRGQQVTLRCSPKSGHDTVSWYQQALGQGPQFIFQYYEEEERQRGNFPDRFSGHQFPNYSSELNVNALLLGDSALYLCASSYRQGGWVNQPQHFGDGTRLSIL.

This clonotype was seen ten or more times. V usage is TRBV28 and J usage is TRBJ2-1; D possibly corresponds to TRBD2 (6 bases). The CDR3 is 15 residues long. In germline, CDR1 is MDHEN, CDR2 SYDVKM. Trimming took 7 bases from V and 1 from J, leaving 14 bases between them. The CDR3 loop reads CASTSRAGSYNEQFF. In DNA, the CDR3 is TGTGCCAGCACCTCTCGGGCGGGGTCCTACAATGAGCAGTTCTTC.

This clonotype came up many times. V usage is TRBV6-9 and J usage is TRBJ1-3; 7 bases are shared with TRBD1. V dropped 3 bases and J dropped 1; count of bases not matched to a gene: 3. Germline CDR1 is MNHGY and CDR2 is SVAAGI. The CDR3 has 15 residues. The CDR3 DNA sequence: TGTGCCAGCAGTTACGGGACAGATTCTGGAAACACCATATATTTT. Its protein product is CASSYGTDSGNTIYF.

This chain links TRBV30 with TRBJ1-5; the D is unclear. The CDR3 contains 10 residues. Germline V lookup: CDR1 GTSNPN, CDR2 SVGIG (reference sequence). The V end was cut by 6 bases, the J end by 5 bases, with 5 bases between. The CDR3 DNA sequence: TGTGCCTGCGGTTATCAGCCCCAGCATTTT. It yields the protein CACGYQPQHF.

This clonotype was counted at least ten times. V and J are TRBV7-9 and TRBJ2-3, with D possibly TRBD2 on 6 matching bases. V dropped 5 bases and J dropped 6 bases, with 18 bases sitting between them. The CDR3 consists of 15 residues. Germline CDR1 and CDR2: SEHNR and FQNEAQ (reference sequence). CDR3 protein: CASSRPGTPADTQYF. CDR3 nucleotide sequence: TGTGCCAGCAGCCGACCCGGGACTCCCGCTGATACGCAGTATTTT.

Ten or more counts support this clonotype. The chain employs TRBV20-1 and TRBJ2-5; TRBD2 aligns across 8 bases. V trimming: 6 bases; J trimming: 4 bases; junction bases outside the gene matches: 13. Germline V lookup: CDR1 DFQATT, CDR2 SNEGSKA (reference sequence). This CDR3 has 15 amino acids. Here the CDR3 reads CSAHSTGGPGETQYF. The DNA for the CDR3 is TGCAGTGCCCATTCAACGGGAGGGCCCGGAGAGACCCAGTACTTC.

At least ten counts were recorded for this clonotype. The rearrangement uses TRBV11-2 and TRBJ2-6, with TRBD1 matching 7 bases. CDR1 is SGHAT and CDR2 is FQNNGV in the germline V gene. The CDR3 consists of 18 residues. Trimming at V came to 1 base and at J to 0 bases, leaving 6 bases not matched to a gene. The CDR3: CASSLGVTGDSGANVLTF. CDR3 nucleotide sequence: TGTGCCAGCAGCTTAGGGGTAACAGGGGACTCTGGGGCCAACGTCCTGACTTTC.

The V and J genes are TRBV30 and TRBJ2-5, with D maybe TRBD1 (5 bases). Deletions cut 4 bases from V and 7 bases from J, with 13 bases between. This CDR3 contains 12 residues. Germline loops: CDR1 GTSNPN, CDR2 SVGIG (reference sequence). CDR3 loop: CAWTRTPPTQYF. The CDR3 region has the DNA TGTGCCTGGACGCGGACACCGCCGACCCAGTACTTC.